This T cell receptor (beta chain) was identified during a study of blood T cell repertoires in COVID-19. The table came from immunoSEQ multiplex PCR; TCRdb's copy has only in-frame clones and leaves some out. The table records about 150,000 clones, 70% to 90% of them present only once. The CDR3 has 14 amino acids. Germline CDR1 is MNHEY and CDR2 is SVGAGI. V was clipped by 0 bases and J by 9 bases, with 9 bases between them. The TCR sequence derives from a woman in her twenties or thirties with acute COVID-19. V usage is TRBV6-5 and J usage is TRBJ1-6; D remains unclear. The sequenced sample was PBMCs or T cells enriched from blood (not recorded which). CDR3 sequence reads: CASSYSISGSPLHF. CDR3 coding DNA: TGTGCCAGCAGTTACTCCATTTCAGGTTCACCCCTCCACTTT.